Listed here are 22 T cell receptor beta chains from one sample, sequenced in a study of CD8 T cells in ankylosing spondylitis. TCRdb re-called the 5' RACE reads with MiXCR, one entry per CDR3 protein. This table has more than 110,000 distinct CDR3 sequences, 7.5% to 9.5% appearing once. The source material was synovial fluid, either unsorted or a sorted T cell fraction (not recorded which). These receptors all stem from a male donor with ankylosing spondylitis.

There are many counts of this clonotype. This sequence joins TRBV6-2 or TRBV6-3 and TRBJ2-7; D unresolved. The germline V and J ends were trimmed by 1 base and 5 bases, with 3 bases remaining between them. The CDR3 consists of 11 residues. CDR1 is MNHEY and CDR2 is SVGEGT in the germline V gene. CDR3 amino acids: CASSYYHEQYF. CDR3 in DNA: TGTGCCAGCAGTTACTACCACGAGCAGTACTTC.

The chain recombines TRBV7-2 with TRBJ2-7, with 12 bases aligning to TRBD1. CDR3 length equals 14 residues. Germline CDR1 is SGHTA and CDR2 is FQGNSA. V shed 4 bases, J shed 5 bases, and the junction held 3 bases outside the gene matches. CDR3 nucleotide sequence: TGTGCCAGCAGCTACCGGGACAGGGGGCACGAGCAGTACTTC. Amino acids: CASSYRDRGHEQYF. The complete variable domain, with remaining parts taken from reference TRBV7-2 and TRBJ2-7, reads GAGVSQSPSNKVTEKGKDVELRCDPISGHTALYWYRQSLGQGLEFLIYFQGNSAPDKSGLPSDRFSAERTGGSVSTLTIQRTQQEDSAVYLCASSYRDRGHEQYFGPGTRLTVT.

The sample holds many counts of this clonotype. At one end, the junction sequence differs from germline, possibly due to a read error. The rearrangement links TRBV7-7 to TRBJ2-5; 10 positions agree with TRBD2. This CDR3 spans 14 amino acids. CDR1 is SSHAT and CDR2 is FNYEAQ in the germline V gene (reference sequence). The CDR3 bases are TGTGCTAGCAGCCCTGGACTAGCGGTAGAGACCCAGTACTTC. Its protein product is CASSPGLAVETQYF.

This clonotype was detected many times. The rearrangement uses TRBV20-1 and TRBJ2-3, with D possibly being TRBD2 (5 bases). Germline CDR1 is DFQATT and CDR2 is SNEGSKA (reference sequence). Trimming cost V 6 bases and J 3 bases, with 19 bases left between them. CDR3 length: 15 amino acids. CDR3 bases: TGCAGTGCCAGCCGGTCCCCCGGAGGAACAGATACGCAGTATTTT. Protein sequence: CSASRSPGGTDTQYF.

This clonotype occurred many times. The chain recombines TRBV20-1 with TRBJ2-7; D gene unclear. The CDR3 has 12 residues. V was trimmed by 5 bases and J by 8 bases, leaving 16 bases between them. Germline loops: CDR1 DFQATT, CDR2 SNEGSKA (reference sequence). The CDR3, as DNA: TGCAGTGCTGCGACTCCCAATTCGAAGCAGTACTTC. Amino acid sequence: CSAATPNSKQYF.

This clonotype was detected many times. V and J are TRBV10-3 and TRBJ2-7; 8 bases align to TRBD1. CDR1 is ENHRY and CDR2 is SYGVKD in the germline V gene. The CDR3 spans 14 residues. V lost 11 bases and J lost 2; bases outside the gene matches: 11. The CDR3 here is CAVGSMDRAYEQYF. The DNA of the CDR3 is TGTGCCGTAGGGTCGATGGACAGGGCCTACGAGCAGTACTTC.

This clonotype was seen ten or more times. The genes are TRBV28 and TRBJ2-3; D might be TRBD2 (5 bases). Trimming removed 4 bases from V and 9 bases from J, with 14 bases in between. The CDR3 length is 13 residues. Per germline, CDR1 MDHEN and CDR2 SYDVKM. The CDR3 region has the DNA TGTGCCAGCAGTTCCGGGATCCCAAGGACGCAGTATTTT. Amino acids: CASSSGIPRTQYF.

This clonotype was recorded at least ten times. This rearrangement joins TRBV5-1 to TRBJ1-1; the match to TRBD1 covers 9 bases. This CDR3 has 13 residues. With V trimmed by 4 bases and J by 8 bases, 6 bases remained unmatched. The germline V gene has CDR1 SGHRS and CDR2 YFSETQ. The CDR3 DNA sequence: TGCGCCAGCAGCATGAGGGGGACAGGGGAAGCTTTCTTT. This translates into CASSMRGTGEAFF. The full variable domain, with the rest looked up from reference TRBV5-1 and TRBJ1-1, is KAGVTQTPRYLIKTRGQQVTLSCSPISGHRSVSWYQQTPGQGLQFLFEYFSETQRNKGNFPGRFSGRQFSNSRSEMNVSTLELGDSALYLCASSMRGTGEAFFGQGTRLTVV.

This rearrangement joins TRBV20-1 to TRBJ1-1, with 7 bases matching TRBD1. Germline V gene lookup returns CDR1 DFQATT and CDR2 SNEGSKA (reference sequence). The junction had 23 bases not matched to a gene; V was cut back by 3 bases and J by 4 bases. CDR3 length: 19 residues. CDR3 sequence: CSARPNRGTAPSVGTEAFF. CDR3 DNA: TGCAGTGCTAGGCCCAACCGCGGGACAGCTCCTTCCGTCGGCACTGAAGCTTTCTTT.

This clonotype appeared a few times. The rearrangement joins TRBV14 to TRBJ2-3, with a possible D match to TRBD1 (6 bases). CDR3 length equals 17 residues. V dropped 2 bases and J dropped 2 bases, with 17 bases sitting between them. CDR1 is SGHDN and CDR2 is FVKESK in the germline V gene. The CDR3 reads CASSQRQASTFTDTQYF. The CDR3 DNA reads TGTGCCAGCAGCCAACGACAGGCCTCCACCTTCACAGATACGCAGTATTTT. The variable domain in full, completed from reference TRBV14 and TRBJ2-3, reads EAGVTQFPSHSVIEKGQTVTLRCDPISGHDNLYWYRRVMGKEIKFLLHFVKESKQDESGMPNNRFLAERTGGTYSTLKVQPAELEDSGVYFCASSQRQASTFTDTQYFGPGTRLTVL.

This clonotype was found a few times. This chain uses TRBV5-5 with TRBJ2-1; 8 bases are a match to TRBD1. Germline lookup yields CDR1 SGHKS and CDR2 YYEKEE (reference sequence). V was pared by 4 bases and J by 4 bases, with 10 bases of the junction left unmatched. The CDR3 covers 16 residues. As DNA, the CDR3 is TGTGCCAGCAGCAATCGACAGGGGCGCGTGTACAATGAGCAGTTCTTC. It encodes CASSNRQGRVYNEQFF.

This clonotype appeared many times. The CDR3 nucleotides read TGTGCCAGCAGCGCTTTCTCCGGACTTAGCAATCAGCCCCAGCATTTT. Translated: CASSAFSGLSNQPQHF. This chain links TRBV2 with TRBJ1-5; D is undetermined. V gave up 6 bases and J gave up 0 bases, with 15 bases separating them. The CDR3 length is 16 residues. Germline V CDR1 and CDR2: SNHLY, FYNNEI.

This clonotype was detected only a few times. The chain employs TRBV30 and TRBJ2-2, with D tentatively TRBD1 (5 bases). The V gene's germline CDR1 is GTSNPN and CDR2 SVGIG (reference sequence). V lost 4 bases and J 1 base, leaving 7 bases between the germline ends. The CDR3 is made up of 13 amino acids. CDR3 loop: CAWNTGNTGELFF. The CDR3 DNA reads TGTGCCTGGAATACAGGGAACACCGGGGAGCTGTTTTTT. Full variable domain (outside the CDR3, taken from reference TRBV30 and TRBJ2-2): SQTIHQWPATLVQPVGSPLSLECTVEGTSNPNLYWYRQAAGRGLQLLFYSVGIGQISSEVPQNLSASRPQDRQFILSSKKLLLSDSGFYLCAWNTGNTGELFFGEGSRLTVL.

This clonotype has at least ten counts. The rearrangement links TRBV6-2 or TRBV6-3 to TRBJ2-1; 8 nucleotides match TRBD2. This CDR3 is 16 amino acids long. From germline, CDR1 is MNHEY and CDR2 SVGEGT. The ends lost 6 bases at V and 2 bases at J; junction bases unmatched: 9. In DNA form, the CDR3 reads TGTGCCAGCAGGCCAGGAGGTAGCGGGGCCTACAATGAGCAGTTCTTC. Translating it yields CASRPGGSGAYNEQFF.

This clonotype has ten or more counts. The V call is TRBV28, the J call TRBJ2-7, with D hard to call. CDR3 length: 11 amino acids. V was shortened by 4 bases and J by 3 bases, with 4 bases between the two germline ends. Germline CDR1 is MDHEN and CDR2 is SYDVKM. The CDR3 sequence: CASSSFYEQYF. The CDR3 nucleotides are TGTGCCAGCAGTTCTTTCTACGAGCAGTACTTC.

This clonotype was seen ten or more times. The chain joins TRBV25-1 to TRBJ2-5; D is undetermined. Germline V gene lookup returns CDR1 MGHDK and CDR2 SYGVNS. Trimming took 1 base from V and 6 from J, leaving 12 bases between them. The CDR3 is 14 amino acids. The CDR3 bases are TGTGCCAGCAGTGAATTTCATGGTATTAAGACCCAGTACTTC. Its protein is CASSEFHGIKTQYF.

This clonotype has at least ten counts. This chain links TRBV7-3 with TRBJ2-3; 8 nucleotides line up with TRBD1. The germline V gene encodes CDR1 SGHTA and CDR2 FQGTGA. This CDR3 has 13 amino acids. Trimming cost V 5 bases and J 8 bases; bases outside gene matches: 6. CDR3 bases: TGTGCCAGCAGCCCCCCGGACAGGGTTACGCAGTATTTT. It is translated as CASSPPDRVTQYF.

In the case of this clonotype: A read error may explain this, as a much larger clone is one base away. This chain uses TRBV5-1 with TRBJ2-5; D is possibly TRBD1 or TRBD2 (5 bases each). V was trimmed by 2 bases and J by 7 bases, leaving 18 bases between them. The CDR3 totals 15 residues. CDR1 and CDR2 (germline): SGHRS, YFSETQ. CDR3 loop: CASSFSGTSSGTQYF. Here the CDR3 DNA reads TGCGCCAGCAGCTTCTCCGGGACCTCCTCCGGGACCCAGTACTTC.

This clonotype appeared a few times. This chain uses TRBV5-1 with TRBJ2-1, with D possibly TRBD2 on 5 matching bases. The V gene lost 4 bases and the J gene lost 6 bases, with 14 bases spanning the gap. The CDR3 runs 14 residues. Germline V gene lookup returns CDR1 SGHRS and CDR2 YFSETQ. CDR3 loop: CASSTYRTGNEQFF. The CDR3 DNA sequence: TGCGCCAGCAGCACTTATCGGACTGGCAATGAGCAGTTCTTC. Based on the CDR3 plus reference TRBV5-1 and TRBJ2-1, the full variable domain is KAGVTQTPRYLIKTRGQQVTLSCSPISGHRSVSWYQQTPGQGLQFLFEYFSETQRNKGNFPGRFSGRQFSNSRSEMNVSTLELGDSALYLCASSTYRTGNEQFFGPGTRLTVL.

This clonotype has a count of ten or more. The CDR3 here is CSARMLAPQLNQPQHF. DNA of the CDR3: TGCAGTGCTAGGATGTTGGCCCCTCAGTTGAATCAGCCCCAGCATTTT. J is TRBJ1-5 and V is TRBV20-1; D uncertain. Trimming cost V 3 bases and J 4 bases, with 19 bases left between them. CDR3 length equals 16 residues. CDR1 and CDR2 from the germline V gene are DFQATT and SNEGSKA (reference sequence).

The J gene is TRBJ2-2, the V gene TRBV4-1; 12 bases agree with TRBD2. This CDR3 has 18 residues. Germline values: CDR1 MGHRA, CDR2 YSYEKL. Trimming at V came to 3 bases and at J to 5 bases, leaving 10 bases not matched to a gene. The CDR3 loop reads CASSHPTSGSWGTGELFF. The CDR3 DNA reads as TGCGCCAGCAGCCACCCGACTAGCGGGAGTTGGGGTACCGGGGAGCTGTTTTTT.

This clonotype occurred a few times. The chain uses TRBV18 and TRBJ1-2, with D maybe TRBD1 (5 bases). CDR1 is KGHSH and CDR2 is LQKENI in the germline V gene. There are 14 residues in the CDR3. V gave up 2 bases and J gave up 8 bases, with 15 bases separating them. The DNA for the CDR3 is TGTGCCAGCTCACCAACAGGCAGAGATGGCGGCTACACCTTC. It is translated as CASSPTGRDGGYTF.